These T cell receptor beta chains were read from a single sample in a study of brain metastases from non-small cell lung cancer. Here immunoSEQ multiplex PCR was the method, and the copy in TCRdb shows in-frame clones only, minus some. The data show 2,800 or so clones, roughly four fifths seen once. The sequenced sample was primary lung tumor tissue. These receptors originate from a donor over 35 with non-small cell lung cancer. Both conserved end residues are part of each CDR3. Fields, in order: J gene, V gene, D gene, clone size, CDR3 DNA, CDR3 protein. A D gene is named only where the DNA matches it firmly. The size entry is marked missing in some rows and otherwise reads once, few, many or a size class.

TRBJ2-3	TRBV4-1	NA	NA	TGCGCCAGCGCGACGGGGACCCAGACAGATACGCAGTATTTT	CASATGTQTDTQYF
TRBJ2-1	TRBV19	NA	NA	TGTGCCAGTAGTCCCCACAACGGTGAGCAGTTCTTC	CASSPHNGEQFF
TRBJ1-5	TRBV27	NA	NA	TGTGCCAGCAGTTCAGGGGCCGGCAGTCAGCCCCAGCATTTT	CASSSGAGSQPQHF
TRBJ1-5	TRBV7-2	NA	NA	TGTGCCAGCAGCTCGACAGTGTTTCAGCCCCAGCATTTT	CASSSTVFQPQHF
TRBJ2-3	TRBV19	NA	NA	TGTGTCAGTAGTATTGGCGGGGGCATCACAGATACGCAGTATTTT	CVSSIGGGITDTQYF
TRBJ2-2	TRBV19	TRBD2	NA	TGTGCCAGTAGTATGGGGCTAGCGGGCGGGGAGCTGTTTTTT	CASSMGLAGGELFF
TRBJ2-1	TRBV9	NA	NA	TGTGCCAGCAGCGTAGAGGGGTACAATGAGCAGTTCTTC	CASSVEGYNEQFF
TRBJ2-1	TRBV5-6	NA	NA	TGTGCCAGCAGCTTGGGGGCGCGGCGGCTCTACAATGAGCAGTTCTTC	CASSLGARRLYNEQFF
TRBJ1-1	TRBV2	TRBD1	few	TGTGCCAGCAGGGGGACAGGGGGCCTTACTGAAGCTTTCTTT	CASRGTGGLTEAFF
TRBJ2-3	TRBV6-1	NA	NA	TGTGCCAGCAGTGAAGAGGGTTTCCCCCGCACAGATACGCAGTATTTT	CASSEEGFPRTDTQYF
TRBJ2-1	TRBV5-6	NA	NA	TGTGCCAGTAGTAGAGGGACGGCGGACTACAATGAGCAGTTCTTC	CASSRGTADYNEQFF
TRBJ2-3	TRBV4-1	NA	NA	TGCGCCAGCAGCCGCTTGAGGGAGGCCCTCCTTAGCACAGATACGCAGTATTTT	CASSRLREALLSTDTQYF
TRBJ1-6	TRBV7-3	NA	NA	TGTGCCAGCAGCTTAACGTCGGGTTCACCCCTCCACTTT	CASSLTSGSPLHF
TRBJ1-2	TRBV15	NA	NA	TGTGCCACCAGCAAGTCCCCCCGGATAGCTAACTATGGCTACACCTTC	CATSKSPRIANYGYTF
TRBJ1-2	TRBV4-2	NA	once	TGTGCCAGCAGCCAAGAAATGAGAGATTATGGCTACACCTTC	CASSQEMRDYGYTF
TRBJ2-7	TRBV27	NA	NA	TGTGCCAGCAGTTCGATCTCAGGAGAGCCCAGGGAGTACTTC	CASSSISGEPREYF
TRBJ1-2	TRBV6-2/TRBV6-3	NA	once	TGTGCCAGCAGTTTGGACAGAGTGTATGGCTACACCTTC	CASSLDRVYGYTF
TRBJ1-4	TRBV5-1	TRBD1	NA	TGCGCCAGCAGCTTGGCCGGGACAGGGTTAGGGGAAAAACTGTTTTTT	CASSLAGTGLGEKLFF
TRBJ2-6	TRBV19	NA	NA	TGTGCCAGTAGTATTTTGACTTCTGGGGCCAACGTCCTAACTTTC	CASSILTSGANVLTF
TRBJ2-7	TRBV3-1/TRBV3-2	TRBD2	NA	TGTGCCAGCAGCCAAAAGGGAGGGGACTACGAGCAGTACTTC	CASSQKGGDYEQYF
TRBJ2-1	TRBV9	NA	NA	TGTGCCAGCAGCAAAACGGGGGCTAAGCTCAATGAGCAGTTCTTC	CASSKTGAKLNEQFF
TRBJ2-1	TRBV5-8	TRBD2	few	TGTGCCAGCGCCCGGGGGGGCCGAGGGAATGAGCAGTTCTTC	CASARGGRGNEQFF
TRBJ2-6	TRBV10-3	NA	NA	TGTGCCATCAGTGAGTTATGGGACCCCTCTGGGGCCAACGTCCTGACTTTC	CAISELWDPSGANVLTF
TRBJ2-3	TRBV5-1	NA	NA	TGCGCCAGCAGCCTAGTAACTTCTAGCATAGATACGCAGTATTTT	CASSLVTSSIDTQYF
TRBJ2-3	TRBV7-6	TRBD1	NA	TGTGCCAGCAGCCCTTGGACAGGGAGCACAGATACGCAGTATTTT	CASSPWTGSTDTQYF
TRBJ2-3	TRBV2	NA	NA	TGTGCCAGCAGTGAAAGGGATTTCGGCGGCACTAGCACAGATACGCAGTATTTT	CASSERDFGGTSTDTQYF
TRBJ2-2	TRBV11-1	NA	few	TGTGCCAGCAGCTTAGTTGGCGCGGGGTCCGGGGAGCTGTTTTTT	CASSLVGAGSGELFF
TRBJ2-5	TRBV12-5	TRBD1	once	TGTGCTAGTGCCTATGGACAGGGGGAGTGGGAGACCCAGTACTTC	CASAYGQGEWETQYF
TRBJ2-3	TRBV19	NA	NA	TGTGCCAGTCGCCTCCAGGCTGACACGAGTACTAGCACAGATACGCAGTATTTT	CASRLQADTSTSTDTQYF
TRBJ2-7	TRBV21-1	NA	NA	TGTGCCAGCAGCAACAAAGGGATTTACGAGCAGTACTTC	CASSNKGIYEQYF
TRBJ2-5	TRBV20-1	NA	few	TGCAGGCCGAAAGGGAAGACCCAGTACTTC	CRPKGKTQYF
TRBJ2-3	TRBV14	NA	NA	TGTGCCAGCAGCCAAGATCCGACAGTCATGGCAGATACGCAGTATTTT	CASSQDPTVMADTQYF
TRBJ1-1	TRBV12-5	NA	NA	TGTGCTACTTCCTCAGGGGCTTCGAACACTGAAGCTTTCTTT	CATSSGASNTEAFF
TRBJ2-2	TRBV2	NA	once	TGTGCCAGCAGGGAACAGGTTGGGGTTGCCGGGGAGCTGTTTTTT	CASREQVGVAGELFF
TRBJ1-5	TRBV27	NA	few	TGTGCCAGCAGTCTAGGGGTGGGCAATCAGCCCCAGCATTTT	CASSLGVGNQPQHF
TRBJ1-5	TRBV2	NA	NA	TGTGCCAGCAGTCTTCGAATGGATCGCAATCAGCCCCAGCATTTT	CASSLRMDRNQPQHF
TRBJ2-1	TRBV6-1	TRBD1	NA	TGTGCCAGCAGTGAATGGGGACAGGGACACAATGAGCAGTTCTTC	CASSEWGQGHNEQFF
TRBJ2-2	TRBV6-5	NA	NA	TGTGCCAGCTTTTACACCGGGGAGCTGTTTTTT	CASFYTGELFF
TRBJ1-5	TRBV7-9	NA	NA	TGTGCCAGCAGCTTAGCTGGGGGTAGCAATCAGCCCCAACATTTT	CASSLAGGSNQPQHF
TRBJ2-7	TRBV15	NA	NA	TGTGCCACCAGCAGAGAGGCAGTCTACGAGCAGTACTTC	CATSREAVYEQYF
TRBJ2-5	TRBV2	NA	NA	TGTGCCAGCAGTGTTTCCCCCGAGACCCAGTACTTC	CASSVSPETQYF
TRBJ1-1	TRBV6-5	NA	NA	TGTGCCAGCAGTATGGGACAGAACACTGAAGCTTTCTTT	CASSMGQNTEAFF
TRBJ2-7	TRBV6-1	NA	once	TGTGCCAGCAGTGAACTTCGGTCCGAGCAGTACTTC	CASSELRSEQYF
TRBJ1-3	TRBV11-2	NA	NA	TGTGCCAGCAGTCTCAGGCGGGGAGGAAACACCATATATTTT	CASSLRRGGNTIYF
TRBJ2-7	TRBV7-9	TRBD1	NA	TGTGCCAGCAGCTTACAAGGTTTTATTACCGGGACAGGGGACTACGAGCAGTACTTC	CASSLQGFITGTGDYEQYF
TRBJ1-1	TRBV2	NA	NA	TGTGCCAGCTTCAGGGAAATGAACACTGAAGCTTTCTTT	CASFREMNTEAFF
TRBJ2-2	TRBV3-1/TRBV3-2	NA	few	TGTGCCAGCAGCCAACGCGGGGAGAGATCCGGGGAGCTGTTTTTT	CASSQRGERSGELFF
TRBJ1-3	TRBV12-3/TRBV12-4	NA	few	TGTGCCAGCAGTTTAGCTGTGAGAAACACCATATATTTT	CASSLAVRNTIYF
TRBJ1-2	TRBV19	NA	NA	TGTGCCAGTAGTACTCACTCGGGGGTTCTTGACTATGGCTACACCTTC	CASSTHSGVLDYGYTF
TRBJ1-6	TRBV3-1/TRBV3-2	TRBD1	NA	TGTGCCAGCAGCTTCCGGGACAGGGGCTTTAATTCACCCCTCCACTTT	CASSFRDRGFNSPLHF
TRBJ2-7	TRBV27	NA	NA	TGCGCCAGCAGTTTATCAACGCTGACCTACGAGCAGTACTTC	CASSLSTLTYEQYF
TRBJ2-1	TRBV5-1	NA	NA	TGCGCCAGCAGCTCCACAGGTAGCTCCTACAATGAGCAGTTCTTC	CASSSTGSSYNEQFF
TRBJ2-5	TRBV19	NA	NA	TGCGCCAGTAAGACTAGATATGGTCAAGAGACCCAGTACTTC	CASKTRYGQETQYF
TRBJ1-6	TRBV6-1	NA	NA	TGTGCCAGCAGTGAACGAGATTTACCCCTCCACTTT	CASSERDLPLHF